This T cell receptor (beta chain) was documented in a study of read filtering for tumor transcriptome and immune sequencing. Study information: IR-seq gave about 4.05 to 11 million TCR reads per sample; RNA-seq gave about 75 to 1,300. General study points: The CD138-negative fraction was mixed bone marrow immune cells, not pure T cells. Dropping single-read clonotypes raised IR-seq and RNA-seq shared-clonotype correlation.

The library was built from roughly 400 ng RNA with molecular barcoded adaptors for alpha/delta and beta/gamma chains. Using its own MiXCR run on the reads, TCRdb lists one record per CDR3 protein. The sample contains fewer than 25,000 distinct CDR3 sequences, around a fifth of which appear only once. At the time of active disease, bone marrow was collected from every patient. This clonotype was observed at least ten times. Its specificity is unknown. This receptor was taken from a donor aged 40 or over with multiple myeloma. The sample consisted of a population of CD138-negative cells sorted from bone marrow.

CDR3 DNA: TGTGCCAGCAGCTTAGCGGCCCAAGATACGCAGTATTTT. Translated: CASSLAAQDTQYF. The chain couples TRBV7-9 to TRBJ2-3; D uncertain. The V end was cut by 0 bases, the J end by 5 bases, with 6 bases between. Looked up from germline, CDR1 is SEHNR and CDR2 is FQNEAQ (reference sequence). This CDR3 is built from 13 residues.